This T cell receptor (beta chain) was recovered during a study of vaccination and CD4 T cells after COVID-19 (dated by TCRdb to the early 2020s). A note on the overall study: Every convalescent patient had a positive nasal swab PCR test for SARS-CoV-2, with mild disease in about nine patients and severe disease in one. In the convalescent cohort there were six males and four females, among whom were two Hispanic individuals, seven Caucasians, two Asians and one multiracial person. Participants received two doses of either the Pfizer-BioNTech BNT162b2 vaccine (n=8) or the Moderna mRNA-1273 vaccine (n=2). Post-COVID blood samples were collected from convalescent patients a median of around 96 days after diagnosis, with a range of roughly 30 to 161 days. Post-vaccine blood samples were taken a median of about 72 days after the second vaccine dose, with a range of 14 to 241 days. For stimulating the cultures, overlapping spike peptide pools were used, derived from SARS-CoV-2 as well as from the common cold coronaviruses HCoV-NL63, HCoV-OC43 and HCoV-229E. In control cultures, a CEFX viral epitope pool was used as positive control, an HIV-1 Nef peptide pool was used as negative control, or no peptide was added. The spike-specific CD4+ TCR repertoire was compared before and after mRNA vaccination in about nine COVID-19 convalescent patients and a handful of infection-naive healthy vaccine recipients.

Libraries were constructed by PCR. At the Johns Hopkins FTIC core, DNA from the cultured CD4+ T cells underwent TCR sequencing with the Oncomine TCR Beta short-read assay. The QIAamp micro DNA kit was used to extract genomic DNA from the cultured CD4+ T cells. The Oncomine TCR Beta libraries from cultured CD4+ T cells were pooled using unique dual indexes and then sequenced on an Illumina iSeq 100. On the study's bioinformatics: Non-productive sequences were removed, and CDR3s that did not start with C, did not end with F or W, or were shorter than 7 amino acids were discarded. Antigen-specific clonotypes were identified with the MANAFEST web application by comparing peptide-stimulated wells with reference and other culture wells. Positive clones required FDR below 0.05, an odds ratio above 5, and productive frequency above 0.1% in at least two of three replicate wells. A clonotype was classed as cross-reactive if the clonotype showed significant expansion both in SARS-CoV-2 spike wells and in at least one common cold coronavirus spike condition. Levenshtein distances (stringdist) and unrooted phylogenetic trees (ape) in R version 3.6.1 were used to assess CDR3 homology. TCRdb passed the public sequencing reads through fastp at Q25 and MiXCR, retaining productive beta sequences. Rows merge per CDR3 protein into single entries with the most common DNA and genes. TCRdb assigned the V and J calls; the authors' analysis was not used. The sample includes about 14,000 distinct CDR3 sequences, with 43% observed a single time. Under 20% of the sample comes from the top ten.

According to the study, the label for this sample's treatment or condition signals: roughly 10-day PBMC culture with coronavirus spike peptide pools or control peptides (ViraFEST assay). The ViraFEST assay was used in the study, in which antigen-specific T cells were expanded with peptide pools and expanded clonotypes were subsequently identified by TCR sequencing. Positive SARS-CoV-2 PCR tests in the convalescent patients dated from March to December 2020, before Alpha, Beta and Delta variants emerged in the United States. PBMCs were cultured at approximately 2 million per well in IMDM supplemented with roughly 5% human AB serum and around 10 IU/ml IL-2, with 9.5 to 10 ug/ml peptide pools added. Half of the culture medium was replaced with fresh IL-2-containing medium on days 3 and 7. After around 10 days of culture, CD4+ T cells were isolated by negative selection using the EasySep CD4+ T cell isolation kit. PBMCs were separated from whole blood using Ficoll-Paque Plus gradient centrifugation and then either used fresh or cryopreserved at -140C. In general, triplicate wells were set up for every culture condition.

This clonotype occurred once. The antigen this receptor binds is unknown. Base quality data are lacking; no much larger clone is found one base away. Evidence from a single read is weak. The research as a whole found: Of the vaccine-specific clones found in convalescent patients, nearly all (304 of 307) were mono-reactive for SARS-CoV-2 spike instead of being cross-reactive with common cold coronaviruses. Among the post-vaccine SARS-CoV-2-reactive clones in convalescent patients, a median 86.3% showed up only after vaccination, which suggests vaccine-specific priming. Only a relatively small number of convalescent patients were included in the study, and early timepoints following natural infection were not analyzed. Although the median number of SARS-CoV-2-reactive clonotypes went up from more than 20 after infection to more than 30 after vaccination, the increase was not significant.

This sequence was found in a human donor with COVID-19. Sequencing input: cultured CD4+ T cells from blood.

The bases are TGTGCCAGCAGTTTAGGACAGGGGGATGGCTACACCTTC. It is translated as CASSLGQGDGYTF. The rearranged chain carries TRBV27 and TRBJ1-2; TRBD1 lines up with 10 middle nucleotides. From cysteine to phenylalanine, the CDR3 is 13 amino acids long. Only the CDR3 region is kept as DNA, spanning 39 bases read in frame from base 1. CDR1 and CDR2 are drawn from the germline V gene (reference sequence): MNHEY, SMNVEV. From V the trimming removes 2 bases and from J it removes 6 bases, while the gene matches leave 0 bases of the junction unaccounted for.